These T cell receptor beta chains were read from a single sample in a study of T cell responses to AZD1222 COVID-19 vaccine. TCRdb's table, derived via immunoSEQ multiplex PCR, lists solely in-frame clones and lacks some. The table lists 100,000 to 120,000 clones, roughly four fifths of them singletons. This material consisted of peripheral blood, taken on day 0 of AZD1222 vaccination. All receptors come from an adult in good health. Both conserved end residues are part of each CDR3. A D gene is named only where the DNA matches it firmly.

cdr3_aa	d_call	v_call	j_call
CASSLKGLGYEQYF	NA	TRBV27	TRBJ2-7
CASSLGRKSSGNTIYF	NA	TRBV7-8	TRBJ1-3
CASTLFLGGGNTIYF	NA	TRBV6-6	TRBJ1-3
CASSEAGQGASGANVLTF	TRBD1	TRBV6-1	TRBJ2-6
CAISAVGEAFF	NA	TRBV10-3	TRBJ1-1
CASSYLGRGNTIYF	NA	TRBV6-2/TRBV6-3	TRBJ1-3
CASSFGGDSYNEQFF	NA	TRBV5-1	TRBJ2-1
CASSLSGQSYVPETQYF	NA	TRBV4-1	TRBJ2-5
CASSTDRGHYGYTF	TRBD1	TRBV18	TRBJ1-2
CASSLEVGEQYF	NA	TRBV7-9	TRBJ2-7
CASSSTGNIGYTF	NA	TRBV5-1	TRBJ1-2
CATSQGAISYGYTF	TRBD1	TRBV24-1	TRBJ1-2
CASSEGQGNQPQHF	TRBD1	TRBV3-1/TRBV3-2	TRBJ1-5
CASNPSGGMKDTQYF	TRBD2	TRBV5-4	TRBJ2-3
CAWSGTSGGYNEQFF	TRBD2	TRBV30	TRBJ2-1
CASSQLRTDTQYF	NA	TRBV6-6	TRBJ2-3
CASSLDRALPFF	NA	TRBV7-8	TRBJ2-1
CASRYRGQKGNTIYF	TRBD1	TRBV28	TRBJ1-3
CASSPTGGIRETQYF	TRBD1	TRBV28	TRBJ2-5
CASSLRDRAMGGYTF	TRBD1	TRBV5-6	TRBJ1-2
CASSQDPAPTQIF	NA	TRBV4-3	TRBJ2-1
CASSRARRGNSPLHF	NA	TRBV7-2	TRBJ1-6
CASSPGQVQETQYF	NA	TRBV28	TRBJ2-5
CASSPFAPGTDNEKLFF	TRBD1	TRBV18	TRBJ1-4
CASSFYRNLNTEAFF	NA	TRBV7-2	TRBJ1-1
CASRESGTRILGEQFF	NA	TRBV2	TRBJ2-1
CASVRPRGGSYNEQFF	TRBD2	TRBV2	TRBJ2-1
CASSPNGGNNSPLHF	NA	TRBV4-3	TRBJ1-6
CASSLETGRNTIYF	NA	TRBV5-1	TRBJ1-3
CASSIGISPLHF	NA	TRBV19	TRBJ1-6
CATKRHGFLGANVLTF	NA	TRBV24-1	TRBJ2-6
CASSRDRSSNQPQHF	NA	TRBV7-2	TRBJ1-5
CASSLAIQGRELFF	NA	TRBV7-2	TRBJ2-2
CASSLGPRGRSGQPQHF	NA	TRBV28	TRBJ1-5
CASSTRSRGAYEQYF	NA	TRBV6-5	TRBJ2-7
CASSSNYGYTF	NA	TRBV28	TRBJ1-2
CASSEWGGRNYGYTF	NA	TRBV10-2	TRBJ1-2